The 5 T cell receptor beta chains below all came from one sample that was sequenced in a study of T-cell memory formation after mild COVID-19. TCRdb re-called the 5' RACE reads through MiXCR, storing one row per CDR3 protein. Here the sample spans more than 300,000 distinct CDR3 sequences, roughly 20% being singletons. The sequenced sample was PBMCs or a T cell subset sorted from them (not recorded which). The receptors here all came from a man aged 18 to 30 who had mild COVID-19 (a few samples of this study predate the infection). Cell type and time point are not known.

This chain connects TRBV5-1 to TRBJ1-2; tentative D call: TRBD1 (6 bases). This CDR3 region has 15 residues. V was pared by 2 bases and J by 0 bases, with 11 bases between. Germline loops: CDR1 SGHRS, CDR2 YFSETQ. The CDR3 DNA sequence: TGCGCCAGCAGCTTCATTGCAGGGGCTAACTATGGCTACACCTTC. Translation gives CASSFIAGANYGYTF.

This clonotype was seen more than once but under ten times. This chain joins TRBV20-1 and TRBJ2-7; D could derive from TRBD1 or TRBD2 (6 bases each). This CDR3 contains 15 residues. V dropped 1 base and J dropped 3 bases, with 16 bases sitting between them. CDR1 and CDR2 (germline): DFQATT, SNEGSKA (reference sequence). This chain's CDR3 is CSARAWGAPSYEQYV. The DNA of the CDR3 is TGCAGTGCTAGAGCCTGGGGGGCACCAAGCTACGAGCAGTACGTC.

This chain uses TRBV2 with TRBJ1-6; D is unclear. V lost 5 bases and J 0 bases, leaving 11 bases between the germline ends. The CDR3 length is 16 residues. Per the germline V gene, CDR1 is SNHLY and CDR2 is FYNNEI. This chain's CDR3 is CASSLTESSYNSPLHF. The CDR3 region has the DNA TGTGCCAGCAGTCTAACAGAGAGCTCCTATAATTCACCCCTCCACTTT.

The V call is TRBV5-1, the J call TRBJ1-2, with 8 bases identical to TRBD1. Trimming at V came to 0 bases and at J to 3 bases, leaving 10 bases not matched to a gene. This CDR3 is built from 17 residues. Germline loops: CDR1 SGHRS, CDR2 YFSETQ. The CDR3 region has the DNA TGCGCCAGCAGCTTGGTTCCTTGGACAGGGTCAGACTATGGCTACACCTTC. As protein: CASSLVPWTGSDYGYTF.

V is TRBV7-9 and J is TRBJ1-4; D gene ambiguous. The CDR3 contains 14 residues. Germline CDR1 SEHNR, CDR2 FQNEAQ (reference sequence). V was cut by 5 bases and J by 2 bases, with 9 bases left in between. Written as DNA, the CDR3 is TGTGCCAGCAGCCGCTCGACGACTAATGAAAAACTGTTTTTT. It specifies CASSRSTTNEKLFF.